This entry describes one T cell receptor (beta chain). This sample was taken from a study of blood T cell repertoires in COVID-19. Study-level information: Researchers got acute and convalescent COVID-19 samples from the United States, Italy and Spain. The analysed material was cDNA or gDNA that came from T cells, B-cell-depleted T cells, or PBMCs.

Under the authors' procedure: Amplification with reference gene primers provided the estimates of nucleated cell counts. Produced via immunoSEQ multiplex PCR; TCRdb's table is partial and in-frame only. From that table come the V and J calls and clone size; the DNA was used to work out D and trimming. The data hold some 87,000 clones, with roughly 80% observed a single time. The germline V gene has CDR1 KGHDR and CDR2 SFDVKD. Trimming removed 7 bases at V and 0 bases at J, with 7 bases between. The CDR3 length is 13 residues. The source of this sequence is a man in his fifties or sixties who had recovered from COVID-19. What was sequenced was peripheral blood. This chain links TRBV24-1 with TRBJ2-3, with D uncertain. DNA for the CDR3: TGTGCCACCAGGAGAACTAGCACAGATACGCAGTATTTT. Translating gives CATRRTSTDTQYF.